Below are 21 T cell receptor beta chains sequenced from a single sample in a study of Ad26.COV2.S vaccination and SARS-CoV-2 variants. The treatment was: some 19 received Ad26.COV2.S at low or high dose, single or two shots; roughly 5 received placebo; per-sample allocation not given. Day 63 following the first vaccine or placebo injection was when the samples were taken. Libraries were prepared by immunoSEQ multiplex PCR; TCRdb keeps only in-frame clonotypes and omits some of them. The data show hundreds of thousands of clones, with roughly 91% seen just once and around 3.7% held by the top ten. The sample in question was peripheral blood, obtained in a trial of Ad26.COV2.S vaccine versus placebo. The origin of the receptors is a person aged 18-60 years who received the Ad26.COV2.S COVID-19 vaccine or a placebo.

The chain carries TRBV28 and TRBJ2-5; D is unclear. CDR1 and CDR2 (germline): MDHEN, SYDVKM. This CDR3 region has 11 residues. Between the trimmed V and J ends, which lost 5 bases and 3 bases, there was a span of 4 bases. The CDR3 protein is CASSPEETQYF. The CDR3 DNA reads TGTGCCAGCAGTCCCGAAGAGACCCAGTACTTC.

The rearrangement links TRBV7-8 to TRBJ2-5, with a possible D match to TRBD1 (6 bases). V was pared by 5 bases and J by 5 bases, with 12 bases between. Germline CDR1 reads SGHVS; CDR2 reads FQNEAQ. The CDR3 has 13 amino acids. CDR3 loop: CASSPQGRETQYF. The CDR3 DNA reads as TGTGCCAGCAGCCCACAGGGCCGGGAGACCCAGTACTTC.

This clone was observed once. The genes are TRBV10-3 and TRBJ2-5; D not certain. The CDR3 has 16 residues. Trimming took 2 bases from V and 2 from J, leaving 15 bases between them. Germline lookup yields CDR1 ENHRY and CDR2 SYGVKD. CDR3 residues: CAISEAFGSPQETQYF. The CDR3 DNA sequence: TGTGCCATCAGTGAGGCCTTCGGGTCCCCGCAAGAGACCCAGTACTTC.

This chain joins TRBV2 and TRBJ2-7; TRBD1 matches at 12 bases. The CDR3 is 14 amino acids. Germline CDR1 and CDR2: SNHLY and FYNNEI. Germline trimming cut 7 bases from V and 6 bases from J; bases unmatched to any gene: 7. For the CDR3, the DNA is TGTGCCAGCATAATGGGACAGGGGGCTGTCGAGCAGTACTTC. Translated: CASIMGQGAVEQYF.

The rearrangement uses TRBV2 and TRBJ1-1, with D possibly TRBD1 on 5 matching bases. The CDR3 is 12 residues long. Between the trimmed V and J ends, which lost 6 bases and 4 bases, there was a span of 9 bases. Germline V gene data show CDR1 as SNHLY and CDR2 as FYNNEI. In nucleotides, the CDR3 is TGTGCCAGCAGGGGGGGTGGCACTGAAGCTTTCTTT. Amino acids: CASRGGGTEAFF. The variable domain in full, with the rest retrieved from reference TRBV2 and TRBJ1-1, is EPEVTQTPSHQVTQMGQEVILRCVPISNHLYFYWYRQILGQKVEFLVSFYNNEISEKSEIFDDQFSVERPDGSNFTLKIRSTKLEDSAMYFCASRGGGTEAFFGQGTRLTVV.

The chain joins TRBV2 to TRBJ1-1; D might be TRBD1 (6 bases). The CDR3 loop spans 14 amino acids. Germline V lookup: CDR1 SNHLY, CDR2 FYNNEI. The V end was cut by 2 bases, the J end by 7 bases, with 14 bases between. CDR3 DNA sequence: TGTGCCAGCAGTGAATTTACGGGGGGCGGTGAAGCTTTCTTT. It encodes CASSEFTGGGEAFF.

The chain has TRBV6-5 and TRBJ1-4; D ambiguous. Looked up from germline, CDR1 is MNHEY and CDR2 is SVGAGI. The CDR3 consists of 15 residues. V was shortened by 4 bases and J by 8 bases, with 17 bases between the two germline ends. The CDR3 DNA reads TGTGCCAGCAGTTTTGGAGGAGGGTTCGGGGAAAAACTGTTTTTT. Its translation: CASSFGGGFGEKLFF.

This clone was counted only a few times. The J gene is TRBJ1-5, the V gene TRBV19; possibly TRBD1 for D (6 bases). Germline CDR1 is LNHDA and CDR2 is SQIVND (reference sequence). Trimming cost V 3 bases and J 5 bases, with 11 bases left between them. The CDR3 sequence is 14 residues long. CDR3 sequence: CASSIGQGYQPQHF. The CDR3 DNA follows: TGTGCCAGTAGTATCGGTCAGGGGTATCAGCCCCAGCATTTT.

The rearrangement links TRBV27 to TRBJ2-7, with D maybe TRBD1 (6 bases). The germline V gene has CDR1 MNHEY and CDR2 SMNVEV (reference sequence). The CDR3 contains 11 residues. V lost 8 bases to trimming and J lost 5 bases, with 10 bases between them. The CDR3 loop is CASGGLDEQYF. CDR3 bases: TGTGCCAGCGGGGGCTTGGACGAGCAGTACTTC.

CDR3 nucleotide sequence: TGTGCCAGCTCCCAAAGAGTGGGAAACACTGAAGCTTTCTTT. It specifies CASSQRVGNTEAFF. The V gene is TRBV16, the J gene TRBJ1-1; the D is unclear. The germline gives CDR1 KGHSY, CDR2 FQNENV. Trimming removed 8 bases from V and 2 bases from J, with 15 bases in between. The CDR3 has 14 amino acids.

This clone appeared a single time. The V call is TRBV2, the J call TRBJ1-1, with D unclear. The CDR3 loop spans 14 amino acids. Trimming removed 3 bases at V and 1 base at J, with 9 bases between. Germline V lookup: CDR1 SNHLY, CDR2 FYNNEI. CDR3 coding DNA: TGTGCCAGCAGTGACAGTGGCAGGAACACTGAAGCTTTCTTT. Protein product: CASSDSGRNTEAFF.

The CDR3 DNA reads TGTGCCAGCAGCCCGGTGTACCTAACATATGAAGCTTTCTTT. It is translated as CASSPVYLTYEAFF. This rearrangement joins TRBV27 to TRBJ1-1, with D unresolved. CDR1 MNHEY and CDR2 SMNVEV come from the germline V gene (reference sequence). CDR3 length: 14 amino acids. Trimming shortened V by 6 bases and J by 7 bases, and 18 bases separated the two germline ends.

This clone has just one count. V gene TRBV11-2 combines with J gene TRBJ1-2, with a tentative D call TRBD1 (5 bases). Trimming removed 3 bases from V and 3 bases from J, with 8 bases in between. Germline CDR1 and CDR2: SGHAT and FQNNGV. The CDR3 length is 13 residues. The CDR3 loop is CASSFRQYYGYTF. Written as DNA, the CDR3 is TGTGCCAGCAGCTTCAGACAGTACTATGGCTACACCTTC.

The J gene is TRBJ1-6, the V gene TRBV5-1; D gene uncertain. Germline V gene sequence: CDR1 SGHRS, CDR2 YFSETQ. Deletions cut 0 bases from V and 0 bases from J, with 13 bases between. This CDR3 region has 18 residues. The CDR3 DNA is TGCGCCAGCAGCTTGGAGGCCGCCGGGAGCTCCTATAATTCACCCCTCCACTTT. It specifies CASSLEAAGSSYNSPLHF.

CDR3 loop: CSVVANYGYTF. The CDR3 DNA reads TGCAGCGTTGTTGCTAACTATGGCTACACCTTC. This chain connects TRBV29-1 to TRBJ1-2; no firm D call. V lost 4 bases, J lost 0 bases, and 3 bases lay in between. CDR1 and CDR2 from the germline V gene are SQVTM and ANQGSEA. The CDR3 spans 11 residues.

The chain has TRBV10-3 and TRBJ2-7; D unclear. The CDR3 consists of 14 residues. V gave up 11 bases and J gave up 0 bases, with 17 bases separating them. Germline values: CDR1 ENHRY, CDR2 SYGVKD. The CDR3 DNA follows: TGTGCCTCCAGTGGAGAAGGTAGCTCCTACGAGCAGTACTTC. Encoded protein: CASSGEGSSYEQYF.

CDR3 amino acids: CASSIPTGYNSPLHF. In DNA form, the CDR3 reads TGTGCCAGTAGTATCCCGACAGGATATAATTCACCCCTCCACTTT. The V and J genes are TRBV19 and TRBJ1-6; perhaps TRBD1 as D (6 bases). The CDR3 has 15 amino acids. Germline-derived CDR1 and CDR2 are LNHDA and SQIVND (reference sequence). Trimming took 3 bases from V and 4 from J, leaving 10 bases between them. The full variable domain, its missing parts supplied by reference TRBV19 and TRBJ1-6, is DGGITQSPKYLFRKEGQNVTLSCEQNLNHDAMYWYRQDPGQGLRLIYYSQIVNDFQKGDIAEGYSVSREKKESFPLTVTSAQKNPTAFYLCASSIPTGYNSPLHFGNGTRLTVT.

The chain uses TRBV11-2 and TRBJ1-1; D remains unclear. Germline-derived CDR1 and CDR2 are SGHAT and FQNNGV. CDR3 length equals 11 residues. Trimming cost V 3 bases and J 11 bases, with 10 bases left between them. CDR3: CASSLAEQAFF. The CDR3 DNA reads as TGTGCCAGCAGCTTGGCAGAACAGGCTTTCTTT.

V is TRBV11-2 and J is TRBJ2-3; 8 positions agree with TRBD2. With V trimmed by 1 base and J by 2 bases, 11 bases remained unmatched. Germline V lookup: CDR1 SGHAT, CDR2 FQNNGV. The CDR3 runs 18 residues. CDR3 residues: CASSLGKRRGALTDTQYF. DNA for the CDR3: TGTGCCAGCAGCTTAGGAAAGCGGCGGGGGGCACTCACAGATACGCAGTATTTT.

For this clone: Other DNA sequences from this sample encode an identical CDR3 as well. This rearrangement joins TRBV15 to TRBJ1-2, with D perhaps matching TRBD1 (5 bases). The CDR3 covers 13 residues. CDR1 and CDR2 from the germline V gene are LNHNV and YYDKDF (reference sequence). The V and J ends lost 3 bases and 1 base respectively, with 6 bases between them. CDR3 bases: TGTGCCACCAGCAGGGACATTAACTATGGCTACACCTTC. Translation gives CATSRDINYGYTF.

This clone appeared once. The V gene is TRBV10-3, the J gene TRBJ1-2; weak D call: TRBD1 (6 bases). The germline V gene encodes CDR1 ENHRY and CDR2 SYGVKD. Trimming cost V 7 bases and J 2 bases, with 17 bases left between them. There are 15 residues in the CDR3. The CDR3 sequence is CAIKAVGALNYGYTF. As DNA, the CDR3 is TGTGCCATCAAGGCAGTGGGGGCCCTGAACTATGGCTACACCTTC.